This T cell receptor beta chain stems from a study of cytomegalovirus exposure and HLA in healthy donors. The table came from immunoSEQ multiplex PCR; TCRdb's copy has only in-frame clones and leaves some out. The table has fewer than 200,000 clones, around 96% seen once. V lost 1 base to trimming and J lost 5 bases; unmatched junction nucleotides: 8. CDR3 length equals 15 residues. The germline V gene has CDR1 SGHRS and CDR2 YFSETQ. This clonotype was obtained from a woman aged 18-35 years in good health and CMV-seronegative. The chain has TRBV5-1 and TRBJ2-5; 7 bases agree with TRBD2. Sequencing used PBMCs. CDR3 amino acids: CASSLSPGEGETQYF. DNA of the CDR3: TGCGCCAGCAGCTTGTCTCCGGGGGAGGGGGAGACCCAGTACTTC. The variable domain in full, with the rest retrieved from reference TRBV5-1 and TRBJ2-5, is KAGVTQTPRYLIKTRGQQVTLSCSPISGHRSVSWYQQTPGQGLQFLFEYFSETQRNKGNFPGRFSGRQFSNSRSEMNVSTLELGDSALYLCASSLSPGEGETQYFGPGTRLLVL.